These 2 T cell receptor beta chains came from one sample sequenced in a study of T cells expressing NK-cell markers. TCRdb re-called the 5' RACE reads and catalogs CDR3 proteins one per entry, DNA excluded. Its table lists 550,000 to 600,000 distinct CDR3 sequences. The sequencing input was blood T cells: a sorted CD56 or NKG2C T cell subset, CD4+ or CD8+ T cells, or bulk PBMC T cells (not recorded which). The receptors stem from a man aged 18 to 35 in good health.

The chain is built from TRBV5-1 and TRBJ2-2; TCRdb's assignment of TRBD2 cannot be checked, as there is no DNA. The CDR3 is 17 residues long. CDR1 and CDR2 from the germline V gene are SGHRS and YFSETQ. CDR3 amino acids: CASSRLAPSLGTGELFF.

V gene TRBV7-2 combines with J gene TRBJ1-1; there is no DNA to check the TCRdb D call of TRBD1. The germline CDR1 and CDR2 sequences are SGHTA and FQGNSA. The CDR3 has 12 residues. CDR3 sequence reads: CASSFRTGGAFF. Supplemented by reference TRBV7-2 and TRBJ1-1, the full variable domain reads GAGVSQSPSNKVTEKGKDVELRCDPISGHTALYWYRQSLGQGLEFLIYFQGNSAPDKSGLPSDRFSAERTGGSVSTLTIQRTQQEDSAVYLCASSFRTGGAFFGQGTRLTVV.